Listed here is a single T cell receptor (beta chain). The antigen remains unidentified. Assay: immunoSEQ multiplex PCR; the TCRdb copy retains only in-frame clones and omits some. The sample consists of some 120,000 clones, about 91% of them appearing once. The data were taken from a study of T cell responses to AZD1222 COVID-19 vaccine. Study-wide results and caveats: Baseline seropositives among AZD1222 recipients totaled only five to seven. The CD4 TCRs associated with vaccination extended across spike and predominated at 160-218 and 743-854. The breadth and depth of Spike-specific TCRs increased once two AZD1222 doses had been given. Unmutated regions of variants are reportedly targeted by nearly half of spike-specific TCRs.

Germline V gene lookup returns CDR1 MGHDK and CDR2 SYGVNS. V was trimmed by 4 bases and J by 13 bases, leaving 14 bases between them. The length of the CDR3 is 13 residues. This rearrangement joins TRBV25-1 to TRBJ1-6; D unclear. The starting material was peripheral blood, obtained on day 0 of AZD1222 vaccination. This sequence originates from an adult in good health. The CDR3 DNA sequence: TGTGCCAGCAGTGGGTCCGGGGAAACCCCCCTCCACTTT. Protein product: CASSGSGETPLHF.